These 26 T cell receptor beta chains share one sample of origin, sequenced in a study of blood T cell repertoires in COVID-19. Only in-frame clones appear in the TCRdb table, and some are missing; sequencing was by immunoSEQ multiplex PCR. The table has about 160,000 clones, 75% to 85% seen once. The material sequenced was peripheral blood. The receptors derive from a human donor in a cohort sampled during active COVID-19.

V and J are TRBV7-9 and TRBJ2-3, with TRBD2 matching 10 bases. Germline loops: CDR1 SEHNR, CDR2 FQNEAQ (reference sequence). The CDR3 spans 14 residues. V lost 1 base and J lost 9; bases outside the gene matches: 4. The CDR3 DNA reads as TGTGCCAGCAGCTTAGATCTAGCGGGAGTAACGCAGTATTTT. It is translated as CASSLDLAGVTQYF.

This clone was recorded only once. The chain uses TRBV29-1 and TRBJ1-4; 7 positions match TRBD1. V trimming: 7 bases; J trimming: 3 bases; junction bases outside the gene matches: 8. The V gene's germline CDR1 is SQVTM and CDR2 ANQGSEA. The CDR3 length is 14 residues. CDR3 nucleotides: TGCAGCGGCCGACAGGGTCCGCCTAATGAAAAACTGTTTTTT. It specifies CSGRQGPPNEKLFF.

The genes are TRBV29-1 and TRBJ2-2; the D gene is possibly TRBD2 (6 bases). Germline V gives CDR1 SQVTM, CDR2 ANQGSEA. This CDR3 is built from 14 residues. Trimming shortened V by 7 bases and J by 3 bases, and 15 bases separated the two germline ends. Written as DNA, the CDR3 is TGCAGCGCCACGTCGGGGGTTGACACCGGGGAGCTGTTTTTT. Its translation: CSATSGVDTGELFF.

The J gene is TRBJ2-2, the V gene TRBV6-5, with a weak D call TRBD1 (7 bases). The CDR3 extends over 14 amino acids. Trimming left V 6 bases short and J 5 bases short, with 13 bases between. From germline, CDR1 is MNHEY and CDR2 SVGAGI. CDR3 nucleotides: TGTGCCAGCAGGGAGGGGGCTCGGACCGGGGAGCTGTTTTTT. Amino acid sequence: CASREGARTGELFF.

This clone occurred a few times. The V call is TRBV7-9, the J call TRBJ2-3; 8 positions agree with TRBD2. Germline CDR1 is SEHNR and CDR2 is FQNEAQ (reference sequence). This CDR3 has 17 residues. The V gene end was trimmed by 4 bases and the J gene end by 2 bases; junction bases not matched to a gene: 11. The CDR3 nucleotides are TGTGCCAGCAGCTCCGGGACTACTAGCGGCTACACAGATACGCAGTATTTT. It translates to CASSSGTTSGYTDTQYF.

The CDR3 spells CASSSPDTQYF. CDR3 DNA: TGTGCCAGCAGTAGCCCAGATACGCAGTATTTT. V is TRBV12-3 or TRBV12-4 and J is TRBJ2-3, with no clear D. V lost 5 bases, J lost 4 bases, and 4 bases lay in between. CDR3 length: 11 residues.

The genes are TRBV11-2 and TRBJ1-5; D is ambiguous. The germline V gene encodes CDR1 SGHAT and CDR2 FQNNGV. This CDR3 contains 15 residues. Trimming stripped 0 bases from V and 2 bases from J, with 8 bases between. The CDR3 DNA follows: TGTGCCAGCAGCTTAGATCCCGGGGGCAATCAGCCCCAGCATTTT. Protein sequence: CASSLDPGGNQPQHF.

V and J are TRBV3-1 (or the pseudogene TRBV3-2) and TRBJ2-7; D is possibly TRBD1 (6 bases). V was clipped by 8 bases and J by 6 bases, with 20 bases between them. CDR3 length: 14 residues. CDR1 is LGHDT, CDR2 YNNKEL, per germline (reference sequence). For the CDR3, the DNA is TGTGCCAGCGCCTCCGGAGCACAGGGTAGCGAGCAGTACTTC. This gives the protein CASASGAQGSEQYF.

In its sample, this clone was seen once. The J gene is TRBJ2-7, the V gene TRBV18, with 9 positions matching TRBD1. Germline V lookup: CDR1 KGHSH, CDR2 LQKENI. The CDR3 length is 13 residues. V lost 6 bases to trimming and J lost 5 bases; unmatched junction nucleotides: 5. CDR3 protein: CASSRTGANEQYF. The CDR3 DNA follows: TGTGCCAGCTCCCGGACAGGGGCCAACGAGCAGTACTTC.

This rearrangement joins TRBV9 to TRBJ2-5, with 8 bases lining up with TRBD2. After removal of 6 bases from V and 2 bases from J, the junction contained 12 bases not matched to a gene. Germline values: CDR1 SGDLS, CDR2 YYNGEE. This CDR3 has 16 residues. The DNA for the CDR3 is TGTGCCAGCACCCAAGGGAGCGGGAGTGGGCAAGAGACCCAGTACTTC. Translated, it gives CASTQGSGSGQETQYF.

The chain uses TRBV27 and TRBJ2-6; no clear D. The germline V gene has CDR1 MNHEY and CDR2 SMNVEV (reference sequence). The V end lost 7 bases, the J end lost 0 bases, and 16 bases lay between the germline ends. The CDR3 extends over 17 amino acids. The CDR3 here is CASTLSNPRSGANVLTF. CDR3 in DNA: TGTGCCAGCACCCTCAGTAATCCCCGCTCTGGGGCCAACGTCCTGACTTTC.

This sequence joins TRBV6-2 or TRBV6-3 and TRBJ1-4; 7 nucleotides line up with TRBD1. The germline V gene has CDR1 MNHEY and CDR2 SVGEGT. After removal of 2 bases from V and 5 bases from J, the junction contained 11 bases not matched to a gene. The CDR3 runs 17 residues. The CDR3 coding sequence is TGTGCCAGCAGTTACCCCGGGACAGACCTTAAAAATGAAAAACTGTTTTTT. Protein product: CASSYPGTDLKNEKLFF.

The chain joins TRBV19 to TRBJ2-1; TRBD2 matches at 7 bases. Germline CDR1 reads LNHDA; CDR2 reads SQIVND (reference sequence). This CDR3 region has 14 residues. V shed 6 bases, J shed 3 bases, and the junction held 5 bases outside the gene matches. The DNA for the CDR3 is TGTGCCAGTAGCGGACTAGATGGCTACAATGAGCAGTTCTTC. As protein: CASSGLDGYNEQFF.

The chain couples TRBV24-1 to TRBJ2-5; 13 bases align to TRBD2. V gave up 3 bases and J gave up 5 bases; unmatched junction bases: 8. Germline CDR1 and CDR2: KGHDR and SFDVKD. CDR3 length equals 17 residues. The CDR3 is CATSDHLGLAGEETQYF. In DNA, the CDR3 is TGTGCCACCAGTGATCACCTCGGACTAGCGGGGGAGGAGACCCAGTACTTC.

This rearrangement joins TRBV10-3 to TRBJ2-3; possibly TRBD1 for D (6 bases). Germline V gene data show CDR1 as ENHRY and CDR2 as SYGVKD. The CDR3 runs 14 residues. V gave up 6 bases and J gave up 0 bases, with 10 bases separating them. CDR3: CAIRWTASTDTQYF. The CDR3 DNA is TGTGCCATCAGATGGACAGCTAGCACAGATACGCAGTATTTT.

The chain joins TRBV19 to TRBJ1-3; 9 bases are a match to TRBD1. Germline V gene lookup returns CDR1 LNHDA and CDR2 SQIVND (reference sequence). The V segment lost 4 bases and the J segment 2 bases; nucleotides outside the gene matches: 12. The CDR3 is 18 residues long. CDR3 DNA sequence: TGTGCCAGTAGTAAAGCCCATGCGGGACAGGGAGCTGGAAACACCATATATTTT. Translation gives CASSKAHAGQGAGNTIYF.

This clone has a handful of counts. This chain connects TRBV7-7 to TRBJ2-7; D gene unclear. V lost 5 bases to trimming and J lost 0 bases, with 8 bases between them. This CDR3 is 13 amino acids long. Germline CDR1 reads SSHAT; CDR2 reads FNYEAQ (reference sequence). The CDR3, as DNA: TGTGCCAGCAGCCCAGGTGTCTCCTACGAGCAGTACTTC. This sequence encodes CASSPGVSYEQYF.

The rearrangement uses TRBV5-8 and TRBJ1-1; tentative D call: TRBD1 (6 bases). Germline V gives CDR1 SGHTS, CDR2 YDEGEE. The CDR3 consists of 14 residues. Deletions cut 2 bases from V and 3 bases from J, with 11 bases between. CDR3 coding DNA: TGTGCCAGCAGCTTTGAGGGGGACGACACTGAAGCTTTCTTT. It translates to CASSFEGDDTEAFF. Full variable domain (remainder filled in from reference TRBV5-8 and TRBJ1-1): EAGVTQSPTHLIKTRGQQATLRCSPISGHTSVYWYQQALGLGLQFLLWYDEGEERNRGNFPPRFSGRQFPNYSSELNVNALELEDSALYLCASSFEGDDTEAFFGQGTRLTVV.

The gene calls are TRBV30 and TRBJ2-7; D is perhaps TRBD1 (6 bases). The CDR3 covers 12 residues. V shed 0 bases and J shed 4 bases, with 7 bases lying between them. The germline V gene encodes CDR1 GTSNPN and CDR2 SVGIG (reference sequence). The CDR3 nucleotides are TGTGCCTGGAGTGTCCAGGGGTACGAGCAGTACTTC. It is translated as CAWSVQGYEQYF.

The chain has TRBV3-1 (or the pseudogene TRBV3-2) and TRBJ2-2; D remains unclear. The CDR3 totals 15 residues. From germline, CDR1 is LGHDT and CDR2 YNNKEL (reference sequence). V was clipped by 4 bases and J by 6 bases, with 15 bases between them. CDR3 in DNA: TGTGCCAGCAGCCCGGCCCGGGTTAGCTCCGGGGAGCTGTTTTTT. It is translated as CASSPARVSSGELFF.

This clone showed up just a few times. V is TRBV5-1 and J is TRBJ1-1; TRBD1 might be the D (5 bases). Trimming stripped 7 bases from V and 8 bases from J, with 27 bases between. The CDR3 has 16 amino acids. CDR1 SGHRS and CDR2 YFSETQ come from the germline V gene. Here the CDR3 reads CASGPGGIATGSEAFF. The DNA for the CDR3 is TGCGCCAGCGGCCCGGGGGGTATTGCCACTGGCAGCGAAGCTTTCTTT.

The chain joins TRBV9 to TRBJ2-2, with 8 bases lining up with TRBD1. Losses at the gene ends were 0 bases for V and 7 bases for J; bases not matched to a gene: 5. This CDR3 spans 15 amino acids. The germline V gene has CDR1 SGDLS and CDR2 YYNGEE. The CDR3: CASSVGTGFDGELFF. The CDR3 DNA follows: TGTGCCAGCAGCGTAGGGACAGGGTTTGACGGGGAGCTGTTTTTT. Supplemented by reference TRBV9 and TRBJ2-2, the full variable domain reads DSGVTQTPKHLITATGQRVTLRCSPRSGDLSVYWYQQSLDQGLQFLIQYYNGEERAKGNILERFSAQQFPDLHSELNLSSLELGDSALYFCASSVGTGFDGELFFGEGSRLTVL.

This clone has more than one count but fewer than ten. The chain has TRBV25-1 and TRBJ2-7; the match to TRBD2 covers 7 bases. Germline assignment: CDR1 MGHDK and CDR2 SYGVNS. V trimming: 6 bases; J trimming: 6 bases; junction bases outside the gene matches: 8. This CDR3 spans 13 amino acids. The CDR3 is CASRGGSGPEQYF. The CDR3 bases are TGTGCCAGCAGGGGCGGGAGCGGGCCCGAGCAGTACTTC.

The rearrangement links TRBV10-3 to TRBJ1-6, with D possibly TRBD1 on 5 matching bases. V lost 11 bases to trimming and J lost 9 bases, with 14 bases between them. In germline, CDR1 is ENHRY, CDR2 SYGVKD. The CDR3 loop spans 12 amino acids. Here the CDR3 reads CASEDKGSPLHF. CDR3 DNA: TGTGCCTCCGAGGACAAAGGTTCACCCCTCCACTTT.

The V gene is TRBV2, the J gene TRBJ2-7; the match to TRBD1 covers 10 bases. In germline, CDR1 is SNHLY, CDR2 FYNNEI. Trimming cost V 7 bases and J 3 bases; bases outside gene matches: 12. The length of the CDR3 is 16 residues. The CDR3, as DNA: TGTGCCAGCACGGGGACAGGGGCGAGGACGGGCTACGAGCAGTACTTC. It codes for CASTGTGARTGYEQYF.

This rearrangement joins TRBV18 to TRBJ2-5; 9 bases line up with TRBD2. The length of the CDR3 is 15 residues. Losses at the gene ends were 0 bases for V and 5 bases for J; bases not matched to a gene: 4. CDR1 is KGHSH and CDR2 is LQKENI in the germline V gene. CDR3 protein: CASSPPGTSFETQYF. The CDR3 nucleotides read TGTGCCAGCTCACCACCGGGGACTAGCTTCGAGACCCAGTACTTC.